This T cell receptor beta chain was retrieved from a study of CXCR3-negative and CXCR3-positive naive CD8 T cells (dated by TCRdb to the late 2010s). Regarding the study in general: In total, 120 million to 150 million TRB reads were obtained, corresponding to roughly 1.5 +/- 0.3 million reads per library. The diversity and physicochemical repertoire analyses included more than ten donors pooled from two independent experiments. TRBV-TRBJ cluster analysis included naive subsets from a handful of donors and memory cells from 3 donors.

Each CD8+ T cell subset was flow-sorted in triplicate, and some 310,000 cells per subset were placed directly into RLT lysis buffer. To exclude memory contaminants, naive CD8+ T cells were stringently defined as CD45RO-CCR7+CD27+CD95-. Peripheral blood mononuclear cells were isolated from buffy coats by standard density gradient centrifugation. Naive CXCR3-negative and CXCR3-positive CD8+ T cells were flow-sorted using a FACSAria III. Total RNA was extracted from sorted cells using an RNeasy Mini Kit. Sequencing instrument: NextSeq 550. The Human TCR Profiling Kit (MiLaboratory) was used to prepare UMI-labeled 5' RACE TRB cDNA libraries. cDNA synthesis used the entire amount of extracted RNA, and PCR amplification then used the entire amount of cDNA produced. Libraries were prepared in parallel with an identical number of PCR cycles. Regarding the original processing steps: With a requirement of at least two reads per UMI, MIGEC and MiXCR extracted about 52,000 +/- 9,100 unique UMI-labeled TRB cDNA molecules per library. Each library averaged about 38,000 +/- 11,000 functional in-frame TRB CDR3 nucleotide clonotypes without stop codons. After each sample was downsampled to 5000 UMI-labeled TRB molecules, VDJtools was used to calculate diversity metrics such as normalized Shannon-Wiener and Chao1. For the central five CDR3 residues, VDJtools calculated physicochemical properties weighted by clonotype size, namely interaction energy, strength, volume and Kidera factor 4. TCRdb reprocessed the reads and provides one entry for every CDR3 protein sequence; no DNA is given. TCRdb, not the authors, supplied the V and J calls. This sample's table has entries for 75,000 to 100,000 distinct CDR3 sequences. Roughly 0.89% of the sample is held by the ten biggest clonotypes.

Comment on this clonotype: What this receptor recognizes is not known.

Based on the germline V gene (reference sequence), the CDR1 and CDR2 sequences are DFQATT and SNEGSKA. Measured from the cysteine to the phenylalanine, the CDR3 is 15 residues long. No DNA is given. General study outcomes and caveats: Because surface CD5, which is linked to self-reactivity in mice, was comparable between the naive subsets, TCR interaction strength was also inferred from the physicochemical properties of TRB CDR3s. Compared with CXCR3-negative naive cells, CXCR3-positive naive cells had TRB CDR3s with higher hydrophobicity (lower Kidera factor 4), lower energy, and higher strength and volume indices. Repertoire diversity was comparably high in both naive subsets but much lower in memory CD8+ T cells. TRBV-TRBJ usage was similar between naive CXCR3-negative and CXCR3-positive cells from the same donor, while memory cells showed distinct patterns. Freshly isolated PBMCs were used for most assays because CXCR3 expression went down partially after cryopreservation.

This TCR was recovered from a human donor in good health. Some clones in this sample may be carry-over from other donors' samples. The specimen sequenced was naive CXCR3+ CD8+ T cells from blood. The meaning of the sample's cell subset or site label: CD45RO-CCR7+CD27+CD95- naive CD8+ T cells expressing CXCR3 (TNR3+). The chain was built from TRBV20-1 and TRBJ2-1; TCRdb lists TRBD2, though no DNA is available to test this call. Here the CDR3 is given as CSARDPAGESNEQFF.